These 26 T cell receptor beta chains were sequenced from one sample in a study of technical replicates of blood from a few donors. The protocol was immunoSEQ multiplex PCR, while the TCRdb copy is restricted to in-frame clones and leaves out a portion. This sample has tens of thousands of clones; around nine tenths occur once, and the top ten carry 4.7%. Sequencing was performed on PBMCs. These receptor sequences come from a human donor in good health. Some clones in this sample may be carry-over from other donors' samples.

CDR3 in amino acids: CASSLNRQMNTEAFF. As DNA, the CDR3 is TGTGCCAGCAGCTTAAATCGACAGATGAACACTGAAGCTTTCTTT. V and J are TRBV7-9 and TRBJ1-1, with D possibly being TRBD1 (5 bases). CDR1 and CDR2 from the germline V gene are SEHNR and FQNEAQ (reference sequence). Trimming stripped 2 bases from V and 0 bases from J, with 10 bases between. The CDR3 has 15 amino acids.

This chain links TRBV5-1 with TRBJ1-1, with 10 bases identical to TRBD1. J was trimmed by 0 bases and V by 4 bases; bases with no gene match: 9. CDR1 and CDR2 (germline): SGHRS, YFSETQ. The CDR3 loop spans 17 amino acids. CDR3 bases: TGCGCCAGCAGCCCTAGGGACAGGGGAGTCGTGAACACTGAAGCTTTCTTT. It yields the protein CASSPRDRGVVNTEAFF.

The chain combines TRBV7-2 with TRBJ2-5, with 9 positions matching TRBD2. The CDR3 consists of 14 residues. Germline CDR1 reads SGHTA; CDR2 reads FQGNSA. The V gene end was trimmed by 5 bases and the J gene end by 4 bases; junction bases not matched to a gene: 5. The CDR3 DNA reads as TGTGCCAGCAGCGCCCCTAGCGGGATAGAGACCCAGTACTTC. Amino acids: CASSAPSGIETQYF.

A single count supports this clone. The chain is built from TRBV7-9 and TRBJ1-1; 7 nucleotides match TRBD1. The CDR3 totals 13 residues. The V gene end was trimmed by 3 bases and the J gene end by 3 bases; junction bases not matched to a gene: 1. Per the germline V gene, CDR1 is SEHNR and CDR2 is FQNEAQ (reference sequence). The CDR3 loop is CASSFTGDTEAFF. The CDR3, as DNA: TGTGCCAGCAGCTTTACAGGGGACACTGAAGCTTTCTTT.

The chain employs TRBV5-1 and TRBJ1-1, with 9 bases lining up with TRBD1. Unmatched junction bases numbered 3, after V lost 2 bases and J lost 4 bases. The CDR3 spans 14 residues. Germline V lookup: CDR1 SGHRS, CDR2 YFSETQ. The CDR3 bases are TGCGCCAGCAGCTTAGGGACAGGGAGCACTGAAGCTTTCTTT. Amino acids: CASSLGTGSTEAFF.

The gene calls are TRBV30 and TRBJ2-7, with TRBD2 matching 8 bases. The CDR3 runs to 13 residues. V dropped 3 bases and J dropped 6; count of bases not matched to a gene: 7. Germline V gene lookup returns CDR1 GTSNPN and CDR2 SVGIG (reference sequence). Written as DNA, the CDR3 is TGTGCCTGGAGGACTCCCGCGGGGGGCGAGCAGTACTTC. This gives the protein CAWRTPAGGEQYF.

The rearrangement links TRBV6-6 to TRBJ1-4, with D perhaps matching TRBD1 (5 bases). Germline V gene data show CDR1 as MNHNY and CDR2 as SVGAGI (reference sequence). The CDR3 covers 13 residues. Trimming took 10 bases from V and 8 from J, leaving 17 bases between them. The CDR3 spells CATGTPGGEKLFF. DNA of the CDR3: TGTGCCACCGGGACGCCGGGGGGAGAAAAACTGTTTTTT.

The table lists this clone with a few counts. This sequence joins TRBV4-1 and TRBJ2-4, with TRBD1 identical over 7 bases. The CDR3 is made up of 14 amino acids. The germline gives CDR1 MGHRA, CDR2 YSYEKL. V was clipped by 4 bases and J by 6 bases; unmatched bases: 6. The CDR3: CASSPWTGPNIQYF. CDR3 DNA: TGCGCCAGCAGCCCCTGGACAGGTCCAAACATTCAGTACTTC.

The chain uses TRBV7-2 and TRBJ1-3; the D is unclear. Germline V gene sequence: CDR1 SGHTA, CDR2 FQGNSA. Trimming removed 4 bases from V and 4 bases from J, with 2 bases in between. The CDR3 sequence is 11 residues long. This CDR3 reads CASSSGNTIYF. CDR3 nucleotides: TGTGCCAGCAGCTCGGGAAACACCATATATTTT.

The CDR3, as DNA: TGTGCCATCAGTAAGGGACAGGGATCTATCTATGGCTACACCTTC. Translated, it gives CAISKGQGSIYGYTF. This chain joins TRBV10-3 and TRBJ1-2; TRBD1 agrees at 9 bases. This CDR3 region has 15 residues. In germline, CDR1 is ENHRY, CDR2 SYGVKD. Trimming cost V 5 bases and J 4 bases; bases outside gene matches: 8.

The chain joins TRBV5-1 to TRBJ1-5, with D uncertain. The length of the CDR3 is 14 residues. Trimming took 2 bases from V and 4 from J, leaving 10 bases between them. CDR1 SGHRS and CDR2 YFSETQ come from the germline V gene. The CDR3 is CASSFGGDNQPQHF. DNA of the CDR3: TGCGCCAGCAGCTTTGGCGGAGATAATCAGCCCCAGCATTTT.

This chain connects TRBV6-1 to TRBJ1-2; D uncertain. The V end was cut by 2 bases, the J end by 2 bases, with 18 bases between. Germline CDR1 MNHNS, CDR2 SASEGT. The CDR3 spans 17 residues. The CDR3, as DNA: TGTGCCAGCAGTGAAAAGCGGTTAGGGAGGTTAAACTATGGCTACACCTTC. Its translation: CASSEKRLGRLNYGYTF.

This clone occurred once. This sequence joins TRBV5-1 and TRBJ2-5; 9 bases agree with TRBD2. V shed 4 bases, J shed 2 bases, and the junction held 6 bases outside the gene matches. Germline lookup yields CDR1 SGHRS and CDR2 YFSETQ. The CDR3 spans 15 residues. CDR3 region: CASSGSGSGQETQYF. CDR3 DNA sequence: TGCGCCAGCAGCGGTAGCGGGAGTGGGCAAGAGACCCAGTACTTC.

J is TRBJ1-1 and V is TRBV23-1, with 7 positions matching TRBD1. TRBV23-1 qualifies as an ORF whose function is uncertain. V was clipped by 7 bases and J by 8 bases; unmatched bases: 7. CDR3 length: 12 amino acids. CDR3 protein: CASTQDRLEAFF. The CDR3, as DNA: TGCGCCAGCACCCAGGACAGGCTAGAAGCTTTCTTT.

V usage is TRBV30 and J usage is TRBJ2-5; 9 positions agree with TRBD2. The CDR3 runs to 15 residues. Losses at the gene ends were 7 bases for V and 1 base for J; bases not matched to a gene: 10. Germline V CDR1 and CDR2: GTSNPN, SVGIG (reference sequence). Here the CDR3 DNA reads TGTGCCTACCAGAGAGGACTAGCGCGCCAAGAGACCCAGTACTTC. Amino acids: CAYQRGLARQETQYF.

The chain links TRBV6-1 to TRBJ2-5, with D possibly matching TRBD2 (6 bases). This CDR3 contains 11 residues. Trimming cost V 2 bases and J 13 bases, with 11 bases left between them. Per the germline V gene, CDR1 is MNHNS and CDR2 is SASEGT. As DNA, the CDR3 is TGTGCCAGCAGTGAAATGGGCGGGGCGTACTTC. Its protein product is CASSEMGGAYF.

The V gene is TRBV11-3, the J gene TRBJ2-7, with 11 bases identical to TRBD1. Per the germline V gene, CDR1 is SGHNT and CDR2 is YENEEA. The CDR3 runs 14 residues. V lost 5 bases and J lost 7; bases outside the gene matches: 7. As DNA, the CDR3 is TGTGCCAGCAGCCCTGGACAGGGGGCGGGGGAGCAGTACTTC. It is translated as CASSPGQGAGEQYF.

The chain combines TRBV2 with TRBJ2-1; D remains ambiguous. This CDR3 contains 12 residues. V was clipped by 3 bases and J by 6 bases, with 6 bases between them. CDR1 SNHLY and CDR2 FYNNEI come from the germline V gene. The CDR3 DNA is TGTGCCAGCAGTGAGACTGGCAATGAGCAGTTCTTC. Encoded protein: CASSETGNEQFF.

The V call is TRBV5-5, the J call TRBJ1-1; 7 bases fit TRBD1. The germline V gene has CDR1 SGHKS and CDR2 YYEKEE (reference sequence). V lost 0 bases to trimming and J lost 5 bases; unmatched junction nucleotides: 7. This CDR3 region has 15 residues. The CDR3 DNA follows: TGTGCCAGCAGCTTGGCCCACAGGGGAAGAACTGAAGCTTTCTTT. Residues: CASSLAHRGRTEAFF.

The chain links TRBV27 to TRBJ1-1; a possible D gene is TRBD1 (6 bases). V lost 5 bases and J 3 bases, leaving 16 bases between the germline ends. Germline lookup yields CDR1 MNHEY and CDR2 SMNVEV (reference sequence). The CDR3 is 15 amino acids. DNA for the CDR3: TGTGCCAGCAGTCTCAGTGGGGGGGCACACACTGAAGCTTTCTTT. Translated, it gives CASSLSGGAHTEAFF.

This chain joins TRBV7-8 and TRBJ1-6; 9 bases match TRBD1. The V gene end was trimmed by 3 bases and the J gene end by 8 bases; junction bases not matched to a gene: 8. The CDR3 covers 16 residues. Germline V gene lookup returns CDR1 SGHVS and CDR2 FQNEAQ. CDR3 amino acids: CASSFIGTGPDSPLHF. The CDR3 region has the DNA TGTGCCAGCAGCTTCATCGGGACAGGGCCGGATTCACCCCTCCACTTT.

The J gene is TRBJ1-1, the V gene TRBV7-2; 7 positions match TRBD1. The CDR3 runs to 14 residues. J was trimmed by 5 bases and V by 6 bases; bases with no gene match: 9. Germline V gives CDR1 SGHTA, CDR2 FQGNSA. CDR3 DNA sequence: TGTGCCAGCAGATCCCAGACAGGGTTGACTGAAGCTTTCTTT. This encodes CASRSQTGLTEAFF.

This clone was seen once. The rearrangement joins TRBV2 to TRBJ2-2; no clear D gene. In germline, CDR1 is SNHLY, CDR2 FYNNEI. Trimming left V 6 bases short and J 3 bases short, with 8 bases between. The CDR3 has 13 residues. CDR3 amino acids: CASRRVDTGELFF. The CDR3 DNA is TGTGCCAGCAGGCGCGTCGACACCGGGGAGCTGTTTTTT.

V gene TRBV9 combines with J gene TRBJ2-2; 8 nucleotides align to TRBD1. Germline lookup yields CDR1 SGDLS and CDR2 YYNGEE. CDR3 length: 14 residues. V was clipped by 0 bases and J by 9 bases; unmatched bases: 4. The CDR3 loop reads CASSVGGTGWELFF. The DNA for the CDR3 is TGTGCCAGCAGCGTAGGGGGGACAGGTTGGGAGCTGTTTTTT. Looking up the rest from reference TRBV9 and TRBJ2-2 gives the full variable domain: DSGVTQTPKHLITATGQRVTLRCSPRSGDLSVYWYQQSLDQGLQFLIQYYNGEERAKGNILERFSAQQFPDLHSELNLSSLELGDSALYFCASSVGGTGWELFFGEGSRLTVL.

This clone was observed a single time. The DNA of the CDR3 is TGCGCCAGCAGCCAACAGATTTCCACAGATACGCAGTATTTT. Its protein is CASSQQISTDTQYF. This chain uses TRBV4-3 with TRBJ2-3; no firm D call. V was trimmed by 2 bases and J by 2 bases, leaving 8 bases between them. The V gene's germline CDR1 is LGHNA and CDR2 YSLEER. The CDR3 totals 14 residues.

V usage is TRBV7-9 and J usage is TRBJ1-6, with no clear D. This CDR3 is built from 17 residues. Germline V gene lookup returns CDR1 SEHNR and CDR2 FQNEAQ (reference sequence). Trimming removed 9 bases at V and 2 bases at J, with 20 bases between. The CDR3 loop reads CASKLWEGSTYNSPLHF. The CDR3 coding sequence is TGTGCCAGTAAATTATGGGAGGGATCCACCTATAATTCACCCCTCCACTTT.